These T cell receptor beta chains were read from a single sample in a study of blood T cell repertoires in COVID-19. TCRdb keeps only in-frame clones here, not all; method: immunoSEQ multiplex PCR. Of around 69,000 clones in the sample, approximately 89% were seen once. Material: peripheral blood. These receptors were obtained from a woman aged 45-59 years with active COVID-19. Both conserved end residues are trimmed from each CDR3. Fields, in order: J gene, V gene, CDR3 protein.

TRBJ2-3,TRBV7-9,ASSQYGLAGGSGDTQY
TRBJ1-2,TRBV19,ASSIPRQGANYGYT
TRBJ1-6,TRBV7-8,ASSTTSSYNSPLH
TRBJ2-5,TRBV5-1,ASSLSPAGVETQY
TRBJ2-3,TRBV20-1,SASPSGSWADTQY
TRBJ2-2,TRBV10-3,AIRGTEANTGELF
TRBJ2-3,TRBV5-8,ASSLTSGRTDTQY
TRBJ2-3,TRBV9,ASTVLAGVADTQY
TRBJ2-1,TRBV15,ATSRDRTSGRNEQF
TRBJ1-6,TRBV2,ASSGDRNQPSPLH
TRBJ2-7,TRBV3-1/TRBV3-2,ASSRAGGFEQY
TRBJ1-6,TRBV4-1,ASSQEGQKNSPLH
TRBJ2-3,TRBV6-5,ANPDRGSTDTQY
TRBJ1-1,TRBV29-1,SSTGVGWDTEAF
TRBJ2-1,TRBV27,ASSFLRGADGNEQF
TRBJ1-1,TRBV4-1,ASSQEQGVGSEAF
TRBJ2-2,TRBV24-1,ATSDWESGELF
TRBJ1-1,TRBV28,ASSLQGKVNTEAF
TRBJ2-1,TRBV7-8,ASSLGERPNEQF
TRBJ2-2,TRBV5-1,ASSLSLASNTGELF
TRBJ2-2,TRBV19,ASSILRGRIGNTGELF
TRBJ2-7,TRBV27,ASSPGTSGTYEQY
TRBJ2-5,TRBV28,ASSWGLAGGGETQY
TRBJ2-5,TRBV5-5,ATAMEGETQY
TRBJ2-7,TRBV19,ASSGQGYEQY
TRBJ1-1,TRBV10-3,AISGIRGFDTEAF
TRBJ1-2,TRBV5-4,ASTLAGQNYGYT
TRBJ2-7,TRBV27,ASSPTGTGGAGEQY
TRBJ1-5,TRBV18,ASSPETGNQPQH
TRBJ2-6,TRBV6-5,ASSNRGSGANVLT
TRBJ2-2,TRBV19,ASTSPGVARELF
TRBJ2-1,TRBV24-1,ATSDPTSGSRGNEQF
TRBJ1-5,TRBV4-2,ASSQEPSGGNQPQH
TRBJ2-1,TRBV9,ASSRTDTSYNEQF
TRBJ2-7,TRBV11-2,ASSGGAEIYEQY
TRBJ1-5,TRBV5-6,ASSSSDRGNQPQH
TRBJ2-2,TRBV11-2,ASTGQGLTGELF
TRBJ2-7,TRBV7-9,ASSPGLAGGGEQY
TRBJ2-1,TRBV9,ASSVAGGQGTYNEQF
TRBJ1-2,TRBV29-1,SVSGGTYGYT
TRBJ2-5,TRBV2,ASNLGRGLETQY
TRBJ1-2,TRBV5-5,ASSLEGPGGSGYT
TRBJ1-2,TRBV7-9,ASSLDPRGYT
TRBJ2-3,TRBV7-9,ASSLEGSTDTQY
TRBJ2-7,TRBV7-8,ASSSRAGGPGEQY
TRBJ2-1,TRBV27,ASSFSGRSRSMHEQF
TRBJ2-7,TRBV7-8,ASSPGGYEQY
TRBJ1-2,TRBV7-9,ASSRRQITYGYT
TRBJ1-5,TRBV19,ASSIGQGAQPQH
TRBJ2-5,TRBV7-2,ASSPTGTQETQY
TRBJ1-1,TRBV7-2,ASSPRGQGFSTEAF
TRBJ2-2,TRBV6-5,ASSPRQGNTGELF
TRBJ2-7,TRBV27,ASSLGPPGTGAYEQY
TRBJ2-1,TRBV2,ASRGLWTSGRNEQF
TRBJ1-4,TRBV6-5,ASSSSGQTNEKLF